This T cell receptor (beta chain) was sequenced in a study of T cells in Graves' hyperthyroidism and ophthalmopathy. Study-wide points: Patients with ophthalmopathy were separated from those with stable hyperthyroidism by a 13 V-J model. Ophthalmopathy onset followed model prediction by a median approximately 5.9 months.

Many counts were recorded for this clonotype. Its antigen is undetermined. Germline V lookup: CDR1 KGHSH, CDR2 LQKENI. The CDR3 loop spans 15 amino acids. Trimming pared 2 bases from V and 5 bases from J, leaving 14 bases between. Amplification of TCR beta CDR3 regions used RNA as the template. HTBI primers were used for first-round RT-PCR of the TCR CDR3. TCRdb passed the multiplex PCR reads through MiXCR, listing each CDR3 protein once. The table lists about 300,000 distinct CDR3 sequences, approximately 18% of them singletons. The receptor was derived from a man aged 45 to 65 with Graves' ophthalmopathy. The sequencing sample was made of blood. The rearrangement uses TRBV18 and TRBJ2-3; D may be TRBD1 or TRBD2 (5 bases each). CDR3 amino acids: CASSPARDGRDTQYF. The CDR3 DNA follows: TGTGCCAGCTCACCAGCCCGGGACGGAAGAGATACGCAGTATTTT.